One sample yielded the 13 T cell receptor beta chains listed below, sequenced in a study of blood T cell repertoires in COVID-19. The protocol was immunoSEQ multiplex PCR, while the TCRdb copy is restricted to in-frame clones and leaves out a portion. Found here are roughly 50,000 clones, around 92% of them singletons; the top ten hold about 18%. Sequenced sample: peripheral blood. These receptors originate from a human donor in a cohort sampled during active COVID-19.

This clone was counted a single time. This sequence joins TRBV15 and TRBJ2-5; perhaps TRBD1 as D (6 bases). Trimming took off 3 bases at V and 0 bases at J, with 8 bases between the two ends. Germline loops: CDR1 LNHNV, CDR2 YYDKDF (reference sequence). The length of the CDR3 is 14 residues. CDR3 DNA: TGTGCCACCAGCAGGGACAGTTACCAAGAGACCCAGTACTTC. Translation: CATSRDSYQETQYF.

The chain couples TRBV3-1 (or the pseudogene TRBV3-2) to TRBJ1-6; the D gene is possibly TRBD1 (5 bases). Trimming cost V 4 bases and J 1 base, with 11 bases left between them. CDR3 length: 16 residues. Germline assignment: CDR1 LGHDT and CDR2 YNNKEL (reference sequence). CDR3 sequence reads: CASSRSQGSYNSPLHF. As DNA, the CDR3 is TGTGCCAGCAGCCGCTCGCAGGGTTCCTATAATTCACCCCTCCACTTT.

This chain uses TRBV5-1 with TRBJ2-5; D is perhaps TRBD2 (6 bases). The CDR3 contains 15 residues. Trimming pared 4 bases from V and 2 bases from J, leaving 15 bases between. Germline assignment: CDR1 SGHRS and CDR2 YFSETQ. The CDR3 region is CASSPLLGGQETQYF. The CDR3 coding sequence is TGCGCCAGCAGCCCACTGTTGGGGGGACAAGAGACCCAGTACTTC.

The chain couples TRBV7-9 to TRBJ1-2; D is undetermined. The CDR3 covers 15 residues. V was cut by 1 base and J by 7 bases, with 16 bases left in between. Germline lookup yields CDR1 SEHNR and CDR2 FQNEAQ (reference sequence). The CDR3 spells CASSLEGWAGSGYTF. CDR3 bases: TGTGCCAGCAGCTTAGAAGGTTGGGCTGGGTCTGGCTACACCTTC.

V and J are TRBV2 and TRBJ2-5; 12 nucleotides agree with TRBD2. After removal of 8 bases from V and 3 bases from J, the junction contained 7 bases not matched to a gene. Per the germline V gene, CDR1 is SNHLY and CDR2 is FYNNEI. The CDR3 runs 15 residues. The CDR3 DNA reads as TGTGCCAGCTACTTACTAGCGGGGGGAAAAGAGACCCAGTACTTC. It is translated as CASYLLAGGKETQYF.

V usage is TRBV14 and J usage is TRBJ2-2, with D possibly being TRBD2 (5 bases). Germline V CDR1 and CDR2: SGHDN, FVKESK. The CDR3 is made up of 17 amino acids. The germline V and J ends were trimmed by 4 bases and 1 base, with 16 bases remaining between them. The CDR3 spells CASSLILGGGNTGELFF. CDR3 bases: TGTGCCAGCAGCCTAATACTGGGTGGAGGGAACACCGGGGAGCTGTTTTTT.

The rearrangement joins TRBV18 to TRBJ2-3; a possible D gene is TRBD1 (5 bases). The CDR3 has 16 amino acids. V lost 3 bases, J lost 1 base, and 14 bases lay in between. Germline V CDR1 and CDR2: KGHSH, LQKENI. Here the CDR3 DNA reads TGTGCCAGCTCACCCCTAGGTCTCAGGGGCACAGATACGCAGTATTTT. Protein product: CASSPLGLRGTDTQYF.

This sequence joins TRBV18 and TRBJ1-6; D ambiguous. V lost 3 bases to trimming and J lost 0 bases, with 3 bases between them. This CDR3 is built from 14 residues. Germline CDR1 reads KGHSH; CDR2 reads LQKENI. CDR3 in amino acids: CASSPNSYNSPLHF. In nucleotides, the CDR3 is TGTGCCAGCTCACCCAACTCCTATAATTCACCCCTCCACTTT.

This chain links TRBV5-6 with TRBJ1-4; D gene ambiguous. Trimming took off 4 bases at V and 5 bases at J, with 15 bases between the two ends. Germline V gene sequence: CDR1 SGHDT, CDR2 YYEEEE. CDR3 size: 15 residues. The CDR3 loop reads CASSSPGTRNEKLFF. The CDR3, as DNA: TGTGCCAGCAGCAGCCCGGGAACCCGAAATGAAAAACTGTTTTTT. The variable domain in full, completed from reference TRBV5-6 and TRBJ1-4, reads DAGVTQSPTHLIKTRGQQVTLRCSPKSGHDTVSWYQQALGQGPQFIFQYYEEEERQRGNFPDRFSGHQFPNYSSELNVNALLLGDSALYLCASSSPGTRNEKLFFGSGTQLSVL.

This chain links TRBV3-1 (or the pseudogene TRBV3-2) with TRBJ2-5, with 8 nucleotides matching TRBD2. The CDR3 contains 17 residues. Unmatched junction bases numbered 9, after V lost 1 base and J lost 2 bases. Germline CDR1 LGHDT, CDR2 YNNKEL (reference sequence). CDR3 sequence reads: CASSQAVGGGFQETQYF. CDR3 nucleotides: TGTGCCAGCAGCCAAGCTGTCGGGGGGGGATTTCAAGAGACCCAGTACTTC.

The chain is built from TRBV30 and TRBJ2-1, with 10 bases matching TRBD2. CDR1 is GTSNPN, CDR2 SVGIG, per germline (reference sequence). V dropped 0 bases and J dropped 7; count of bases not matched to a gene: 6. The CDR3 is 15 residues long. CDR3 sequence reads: CAWSVSGGPRNEQFF. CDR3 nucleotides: TGTGCCTGGAGTGTTAGCGGGGGGCCTAGGAATGAGCAGTTCTTC.

CDR3 amino acids: CASSLGSGAQETQYF. Written as DNA, the CDR3 is TGTGCCAGCAGCTTAGGTTCAGGGGCCCAAGAGACCCAGTACTTC. The V and J genes are TRBV11-3 and TRBJ2-5; the D gene is possibly TRBD1 (6 bases). Germline-derived CDR1 and CDR2 are SGHNT and YENEEA. Trimming cost V 1 base and J 1 base, with 10 bases left between them. There are 15 residues in the CDR3.

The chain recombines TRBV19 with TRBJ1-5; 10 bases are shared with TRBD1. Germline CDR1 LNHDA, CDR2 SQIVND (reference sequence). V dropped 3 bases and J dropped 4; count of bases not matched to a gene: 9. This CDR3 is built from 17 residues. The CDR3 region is CASSISGTGVSNQPQHF. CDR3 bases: TGTGCCAGTAGTATTTCCGGGACAGGGGTTTCTAATCAGCCCCAGCATTTT.